This is a list of T cell receptor beta chains from one sample in a study of T-cell memory formation after mild COVID-19. TCRdb redid the calling of the 5' RACE reads with MiXCR, one entry per CDR3 protein. The data contain some 450,000 distinct CDR3 sequences, approximately 20% of them singletons. Sequencing was carried out using PBMCs or a T cell subset sorted from them (not recorded which). These receptors came from an adult woman who had mild COVID-19 (a few samples of this study predate the infection). Cell type and time point are not known. CDR3s include the opening cysteine and the closing phenylalanine or tryptophan. A D gene is named only where the DNA matches it firmly. Part of the rows lack a size; the others show once, few, many or a class for expanded clones.

abundance,v_gene,j_gene,d_gene,CDR3aa,CDR3nt
.,TRBV9,TRBJ2-5,.,CASSEGNRQKETQYF,TGTGCCAGCAGCGAAGGGAATCGCCAAAAAGAGACCCAGTACTTC
few,TRBV7-9,TRBJ2-7,TRBD1,CASSFGQGLGEQYF,TGTGCCAGCAGCTTTGGACAGGGGTTAGGCGAGCAGTACTTC
few,TRBV5-1,TRBJ2-7,TRBD1,CASSLAGTGGSYEQYF,TGCGCCAGCAGCTTGGCTGGGACAGGGGGATCCTACGAGCAGTACTTC
few,TRBV7-2,TRBJ1-2,TRBD1,CASSLLEGAFGYTF,TGTGCCAGCAGCTTATTAGAGGGGGCATTCGGCTACACCTTC
once,TRBV5-1,TRBJ2-7,TRBD1,CASSLRGGDGYEQYF,TGCGCCAGCAGCTTGCGAGGGGGCGACGGCTACGAGCAGTACTTC
.,TRBV6-5,TRBJ2-6,.,CASSNLRSSGANVLTF,TGTGCCAGCAGTAACCTTCGGAGCTCTGGGGCCAACGTCCTGACTTTC
few,TRBV5-4,TRBJ2-3,TRBD2,CASSSLAGEGADTQYF,TGTGCCAGCAGCTCTCTAGCGGGAGAGGGGGCAGATACGCAGTATTTT
.,TRBV5-1,TRBJ2-5,.,CASSRQLEETQYF,TGCGCCAGCAGCAGGCAGCTGGAAGAGACCCAGTACTTC
.,TRBV7-2,TRBJ2-5,TRBD1,CASSYRQGLETQYF,TGTGCCAGCAGCTATAGACAGGGCCTGGAGACCCAGTACTTC
.,TRBV5-1,TRBJ2-3,.,CASSLGSLSTDTQYF,TGCGCCAGCAGCTTGGGGTCCTTGAGCACAGATACGCAGTATTTT
few,TRBV18,TRBJ1-6,.,CASSPARTEYSPLHF,TGTGCCAGCTCACCAGCCAGGACAGAATATTCACCCCTCCACTTT
few,TRBV29-1,TRBJ1-5,.,CSASADSNQPQHF,TGCAGCGCCTCCGCGGATAGCAATCAGCCCCAGCATTTT
.,TRBV5-1,TRBJ2-7,TRBD1,CASSVGQGAEQYF,TGCGCCAGCAGCGTGGGACAGGGGGCCGAGCAGTACTTC
.,TRBV30,TRBJ2-4,.,CAWARDQKNIQYF,TGTGCCTGGGCCCGGGACCAAAAAAACATTCAGTACTTC
.,TRBV3-1,TRBJ2-3,.,CASSLGTESEGDTQYF,TGTGCCAGCAGCCTTGGGACTGAATCGGAAGGGGATACGCAGTATTTT
few,TRBV5-1,TRBJ2-1,.,CASSSGSGAYNEQFF,TGCGCCAGCAGCTCGGGTAGCGGAGCCTACAATGAGCAGTTCTTC
.,TRBV5-1,TRBJ1-1,.,CASSLPGTLNTEAFF,TGCGCCAGCAGCCTACCCGGGACATTGAACACTGAAGCTTTCTTT